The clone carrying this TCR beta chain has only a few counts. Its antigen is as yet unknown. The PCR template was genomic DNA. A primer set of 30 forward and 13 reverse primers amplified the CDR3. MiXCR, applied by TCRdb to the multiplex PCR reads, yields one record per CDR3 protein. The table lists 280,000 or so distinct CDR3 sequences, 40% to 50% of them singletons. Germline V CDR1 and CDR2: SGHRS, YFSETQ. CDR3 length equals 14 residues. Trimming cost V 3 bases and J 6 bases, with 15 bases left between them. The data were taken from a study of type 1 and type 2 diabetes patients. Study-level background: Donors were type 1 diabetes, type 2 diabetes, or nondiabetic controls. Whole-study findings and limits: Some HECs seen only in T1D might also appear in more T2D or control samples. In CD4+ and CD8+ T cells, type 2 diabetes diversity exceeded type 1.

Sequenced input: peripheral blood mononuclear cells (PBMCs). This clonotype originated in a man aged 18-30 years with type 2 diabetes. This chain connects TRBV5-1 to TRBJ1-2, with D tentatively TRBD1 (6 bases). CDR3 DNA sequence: TGCGCCAGCAGCTCACAAGAACAGGGTCATGGCTACACCTTC. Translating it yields CASSSQEQGHGYTF.